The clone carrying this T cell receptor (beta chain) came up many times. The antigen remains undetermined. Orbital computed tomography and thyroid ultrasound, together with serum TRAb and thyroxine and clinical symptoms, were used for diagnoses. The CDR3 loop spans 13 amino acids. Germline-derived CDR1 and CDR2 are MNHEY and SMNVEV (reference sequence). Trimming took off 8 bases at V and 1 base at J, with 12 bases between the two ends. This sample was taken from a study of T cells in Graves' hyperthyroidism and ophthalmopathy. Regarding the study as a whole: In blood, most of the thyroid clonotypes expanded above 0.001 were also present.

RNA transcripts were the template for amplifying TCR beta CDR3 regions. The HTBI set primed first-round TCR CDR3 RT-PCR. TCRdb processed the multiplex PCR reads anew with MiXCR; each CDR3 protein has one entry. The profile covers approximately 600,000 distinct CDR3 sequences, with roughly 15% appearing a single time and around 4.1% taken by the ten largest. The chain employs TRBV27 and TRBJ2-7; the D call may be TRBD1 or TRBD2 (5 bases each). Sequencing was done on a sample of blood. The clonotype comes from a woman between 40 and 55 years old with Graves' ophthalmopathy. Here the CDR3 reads CASRDGQSYEQYF. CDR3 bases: TGTGCCAGCCGGGACGGACAATCCTACGAGCAGTACTTC.